A single sample is the source of the 18 T cell receptor beta chains below, sequenced in a study of identical twins. TCRdb re-derived calls from the 5' RACE reads in MiXCR, one entry per CDR3 protein. The data hold about 220,000 distinct CDR3 sequences, with roughly 9.4% observed a single time. Sample: memory (CD45RO+) T cells sorted from blood. These receptors all come from a woman aged 18-29 years in good health.

The chain has TRBV6-2 or TRBV6-3 and TRBJ2-1; 12 nucleotides align to TRBD2. From germline, CDR1 is MNHEY and CDR2 SVGEGT. The CDR3 spans 17 residues. J was trimmed by 6 bases and V by 6 bases; bases with no gene match: 12. CDR3 sequence (DNA): TGTGCCAGCAGCAAACACGGACTAGCGGGAAGTGCCAATGAGCAGTTCTTC. Its translation: CASSKHGLAGSANEQFF.

Of note for this clonotype: A much larger clone is a single base away; this may be a read error. The CDR3 region has the DNA TGCAGCGTTGGGGTGTTGGAAGACATTAAGTACTTC. This codes for CSVGVLEDIKYF. The chain employs TRBV29-1 and TRBJ2-4; D gene ambiguous. This CDR3 region has 12 residues. Germline V gene sequence: CDR1 SQVTM, CDR2 ANQGSEA.

This clonotype was counted ten times or more. This chain uses TRBV20-1 with TRBJ2-5, with 14 nucleotides matching TRBD2. Germline CDR1 and CDR2: DFQATT and SNEGSKA (reference sequence). The CDR3 contains 15 residues. Trimming took 3 bases from V and 4 from J; bases not matched to a gene: 4. This CDR3 reads CSARGLAGELETQYF. The CDR3 coding sequence is TGCAGTGCTAGGGGACTAGCGGGAGAGTTAGAGACCCAGTACTTC.

This chain uses TRBV4-3 with TRBJ2-2; 10 positions match TRBD2. The germline CDR1 and CDR2 sequences are LGHNA and YSLEER. V shed 6 bases, J shed 7 bases, and the junction held 11 bases outside the gene matches. This CDR3 has 16 residues. CDR3 region: CASSIQLAGLSGELFF. CDR3 in DNA: TGCGCCAGCAGTATCCAACTAGCGGGGTTAAGCGGGGAGCTGTTTTTT.

At least ten counts were recorded for this clonotype. The rearrangement joins TRBV4-2 to TRBJ2-3; D ambiguous. Between the trimmed V and J ends, which lost 1 base and 0 bases, there was a span of 8 bases. Looked up from germline, CDR1 is LGHNA and CDR2 is YNFKEQ. The CDR3 sequence is 15 residues long. CDR3 nucleotide sequence: TGTGCCAGCAGCCAAGTGTCCTCCAGCACAGATACGCAGTATTTT. Protein product: CASSQVSSSTDTQYF.

This clonotype was detected a few times. The genes are TRBV7-2 and TRBJ1-2; TRBD1 matches 8 bases. With V trimmed by 5 bases and J by 11 bases, 10 bases remained unmatched. The length of the CDR3 is 13 residues. CDR1 and CDR2 (germline): SGHTA, FQGNSA. CDR3 DNA: TGTGCCAGCAGCCTATCACCACAGGGGGATTACACCTTC. This codes for CASSLSPQGDYTF.

This chain connects TRBV10-3 to TRBJ2-7, with D maybe TRBD2 (6 bases). V lost 4 bases and J 5 bases, leaving 15 bases between the germline ends. Germline CDR1 is ENHRY and CDR2 is SYGVKD. The CDR3 extends over 14 amino acids. The CDR3 DNA follows: TGTGCCATCAGTGCGACGACGGGAGAAAACGAGCAGTACTTC. The encoded protein is CAISATTGENEQYF.

Many counts were recorded for this clonotype. V gene TRBV11-2 combines with J gene TRBJ1-2, with D tentatively TRBD1 (6 bases). Looked up from germline, CDR1 is SGHAT and CDR2 is FQNNGV. CDR3 size: 14 residues. V lost 6 bases, J lost 4 bases, and 15 bases lay in between. For the CDR3, the DNA is TGTGCCAGCAGAAACCCCAGGGGACGCTATGGCTACACCTTC. This encodes CASRNPRGRYGYTF.

There are many counts of this clonotype. This chain connects TRBV9 to TRBJ1-2; 10 bases line up with TRBD1. Germline V gene lookup returns CDR1 SGDLS and CDR2 YYNGEE. Trimming at V came to 3 bases and at J to 6 bases, leaving 8 bases not matched to a gene. This CDR3 spans 15 amino acids. The DNA for the CDR3 is TGTGCCAGCAGCGCGACGACAGGGGGCTGGGATGGCTACACCTTC. It translates to CASSATTGGWDGYTF. Together with reference TRBV9 and TRBJ1-2, the CDR3 gives the full variable domain: DSGVTQTPKHLITATGQRVTLRCSPRSGDLSVYWYQQSLDQGLQFLIQYYNGEERAKGNILERFSAQQFPDLHSELNLSSLELGDSALYFCASSATTGGWDGYTFGSGTRLTVV.

The chain employs TRBV5-6 and TRBJ2-3; tentatively, D is TRBD2 (7 bases). From germline, CDR1 is SGHDT and CDR2 YYEEEE. V gave up 6 bases and J gave up 5 bases, with 19 bases separating them. There are 15 residues in the CDR3. The CDR3 nucleotides are TGTGCCAGCAATACAGGAGGGGGGGCAAAAGATACGCAGTATTTT. It yields the protein CASNTGGGAKDTQYF. Together with reference TRBV5-6 and TRBJ2-3, the CDR3 gives the full variable domain: DAGVTQSPTHLIKTRGQQVTLRCSPKSGHDTVSWYQQALGQGPQFIFQYYEEEERQRGNFPDRFSGHQFPNYSSELNVNALLLGDSALYLCASNTGGGAKDTQYFGPGTRLTVL.

The genes are TRBV9 and TRBJ2-3; 7 bases align to TRBD2. Unmatched junction bases numbered 12, after V lost 3 bases and J lost 5 bases. The CDR3 extends over 16 amino acids. Germline V gene data show CDR1 as SGDLS and CDR2 as YYNGEE. CDR3 protein: CASSAGVAGVRDTQYF. Here the CDR3 DNA reads TGTGCCAGCAGCGCGGGTGTGGCGGGGGTACGAGATACGCAGTATTTT.

This chain links TRBV7-9 with TRBJ2-2; D gene uncertain. The V and J ends lost 2 bases and 4 bases respectively, with 11 bases between them. Germline V gene data show CDR1 as SEHNR and CDR2 as FQNEAQ (reference sequence). The CDR3 totals 15 residues. CDR3 sequence (DNA): TGTGCCAGCAGCTTAAGAGAACAGAGCACCGGGGAGCTGTTTTTT. It yields the protein CASSLREQSTGELFF.

The chain links TRBV20-1 to TRBJ2-3, with 9 bases lining up with TRBD1. The CDR3 sequence is 15 residues long. V was pared by 0 bases and J by 6 bases, with 7 bases of the junction left unmatched. CDR1 and CDR2 (germline): DFQATT, SNEGSKA (reference sequence). CDR3 in DNA: TGCAGTGCTAGAGAGAACAGGGGGCCCGGGGATACGCAGTATTTT. It encodes CSARENRGPGDTQYF.

This clonotype was counted at least ten times. V is TRBV20-1 and J is TRBJ1-2; D gene ambiguous. The ends were cut back, 3 bases at V and 11 bases at J, with 16 bases in the middle. The CDR3 runs to 12 residues. Germline CDR1 is DFQATT and CDR2 is SNEGSKA (reference sequence). CDR3 region: CSASWLGPPYTF. The CDR3 DNA follows: TGCAGTGCTAGTTGGCTCGGGCCTCCATACACCTTC.

This clonotype was seen repeatedly, ten times or more. V usage is TRBV11-2 and J usage is TRBJ2-1; D might be TRBD2 (5 bases). The germline gives CDR1 SGHAT, CDR2 FQNNGV. The CDR3 is 17 amino acids. The germline V and J ends were trimmed by 0 bases and 1 base, with 13 bases remaining between them. CDR3 coding DNA: TGTGCCAGCAGCTTAGATCTGAAGCGGACGTCCTACAATGAGCAGTTCTTC. It specifies CASSLDLKRTSYNEQFF. Supplemented by reference TRBV11-2 and TRBJ2-1, the full variable domain reads EAGVAQSPRYKIIEKRQSVAFWCNPISGHATLYWYQQILGQGPKLLIQFQNNGVVDDSQLPKDRFSAERLKGVDSTLKIQPAKLEDSAVYLCASSLDLKRTSYNEQFFGPGTRLTVL.

The chain carries TRBV7-6 and TRBJ2-5; no clear D. Trimming shortened V by 5 bases and J by 3 bases, and 4 bases separated the two germline ends. This CDR3 has 11 amino acids. Germline V gene sequence: CDR1 SGHVS, CDR2 FNYEAQ. DNA for the CDR3: TGTGCCAGCAGCCAAGAAGAGACCCAGTACTTC. Protein sequence: CASSQEETQYF.

The J gene is TRBJ1-6, the V gene TRBV6-5; no reliable D call. V lost 2 bases, J lost 8 bases, and 13 bases lay in between. This CDR3 is built from 15 residues. Germline assignment: CDR1 MNHEY and CDR2 SVGAGI. The CDR3 reads CASSYTGKADSPLHF. Here the CDR3 DNA reads TGTGCCAGCAGTTACACCGGGAAAGCGGATTCACCCCTCCACTTT.

This clonotype appeared a few times. The CDR3 sequence is CASSFFPRTDNEQFF. DNA for the CDR3: TGTGCCAGCAGTTTTTTTCCCCGGACAGACAATGAGCAGTTCTTC. The chain joins TRBV12-3 or TRBV12-4 to TRBJ2-1, with a tentative D call TRBD1 (6 bases). This CDR3 has 15 residues. V was cut by 3 bases and J by 5 bases, with 14 bases left in between.